This entry lists 12 T cell receptor beta chains sequenced from one sample in a study of CD8 T cells in Susac syndrome. After extraction with the RNeasy kit, roughly 0.5 to 1 ug of the RNA was reverse transcribed using random hexamers. Each CDR3 protein is one row after TCRdb ran MiXCR on the immunoSEQ multiplex PCR reads. The sample shows some 150,000 distinct CDR3 sequences, approximately 95% of them seen only once. Specimen: CD4+ T cells from PBMCs. The receptors derive from a human donor with Susac syndrome.

Worth noting for this clonotype: A junction boundary mismatches the germline segment, possibly from a read error. The V call is TRBV13, the J call TRBJ1-3; D is undetermined. Germline V gene sequence: CDR1 PRHDT, CDR2 FYEKMQ (reference sequence). CDR3 size: 13 residues. This CDR3 reads CASSRTEGNPIYF. The DNA for the CDR3 is TGTGCCAGCAGCCGGACGGAGGGAAACCCCATATATTTT.

V and J are TRBV18 and TRBJ2-1; 13 nucleotides agree with TRBD2. The germline gives CDR1 KGHSH, CDR2 LQKENI. CDR3 length: 16 amino acids. J was trimmed by 4 bases and V by 3 bases; bases with no gene match: 3. CDR3 sequence reads: CASSPGTSGAYNEQFF. CDR3 DNA sequence: TGTGCCAGCTCACCCGGGACTAGCGGGGCTTACAATGAGCAGTTCTTC.

V is TRBV19 and J is TRBJ1-1, with 9 positions matching TRBD1. Trimming cost V 8 bases and J 0 bases; bases outside gene matches: 4. The CDR3 spans 14 residues. Germline loops: CDR1 LNHDA, CDR2 SQIVND (reference sequence). CDR3: CASRDRELNTEAFF. The CDR3 coding sequence is TGTGCCAGTCGGGACAGGGAGTTGAACACTGAAGCTTTCTTT.

The chain couples TRBV7-2 to TRBJ1-2; D may be TRBD1 (5 bases). The CDR3 is made up of 12 amino acids. CDR1 SGHTA and CDR2 FQGNSA come from the germline V gene. Between the trimmed V and J ends, which lost 5 bases and 6 bases, there was a span of 10 bases. The CDR3, as DNA: TGTGCCAGCAGCGGCGACAGAAATGGCTACACCTTC. As protein: CASSGDRNGYTF.

This chain links TRBV6-5 with TRBJ1-6; TRBD1 might be the D (5 bases). Deletions cut 4 bases from V and 2 bases from J, with 9 bases between. Germline CDR1 reads MNHEY; CDR2 reads SVGAGI. The CDR3 is 15 amino acids. CDR3 sequence: CASSLRGTYNSPLHF. Here the CDR3 DNA reads TGTGCCAGCAGTTTGAGGGGAACCTATAATTCACCCCTCCACTTT.

The chain joins TRBV3-1 to TRBJ2-1; TRBD2 matches at 12 bases. The germline CDR1 and CDR2 sequences are LGHDT and YNNKEL (reference sequence). The CDR3 contains 17 residues. The V and J ends lost 3 bases and 4 bases, in that order; junction bases with no gene match: 7. The chain's CDR3 is CASSHRPLAGGYNEQFF. CDR3 sequence (DNA): TGTGCCAGCAGCCACCGACCCCTAGCGGGGGGGTACAATGAGCAGTTCTTC.

The chain links TRBV12-3 or TRBV12-4 to TRBJ2-7; D unresolved. The CDR3 has 14 amino acids. V lost 4 bases to trimming and J lost 2 bases, with 12 bases between them. In nucleotides, the CDR3 is TGTGCCAGCAGTTCCCTAGTCACTACCTACGAGCAGTACTTC. Translating it yields CASSSLVTTYEQYF.

The rearrangement uses TRBV20-1 and TRBJ1-1; the D is unclear. The germline V and J ends were trimmed by 5 bases and 6 bases, with 19 bases remaining between them. CDR1 and CDR2 from the germline V gene are DFQATT and SNEGSKA (reference sequence). The CDR3 sequence is 14 residues long. CDR3 sequence reads: CSAPIHGGEPEAFF. The CDR3 DNA reads TGCAGTGCTCCGATTCATGGTGGGGAGCCTGAAGCTTTCTTT.

The rearrangement joins TRBV20-1 to TRBJ2-7, with TRBD1 matching 7 bases. V shed 5 bases, J shed 2 bases, and the junction held 6 bases outside the gene matches. The length of the CDR3 is 13 residues. CDR1 is DFQATT and CDR2 is SNEGSKA in the germline V gene (reference sequence). DNA of the CDR3: TGCAGTGCTCAGGACAGGATAACCTACGAGCAGTACTTC. Translating gives CSAQDRITYEQYF.

This clonotype is a singleton in its sample. V is TRBV10-1 and J is TRBJ2-5; tentative D call: TRBD2 (7 bases). Germline loops: CDR1 WNHNN, CDR2 SYGVQD (reference sequence). The CDR3 consists of 17 residues. Between the trimmed V and J ends, which lost 0 bases and 0 bases, there was a span of 14 bases. DNA for the CDR3: TGCGCCAGCAGTGAGTCTCGGGGGGCCGGGTACCAAGAGACCCAGTACTTC. It encodes CASSESRGAGYQETQYF.

This chain joins TRBV3-1 and TRBJ2-4; a weak D match, TRBD2 (6 bases). V was shortened by 2 bases and J by 9 bases, with 14 bases between the two germline ends. This CDR3 has 14 amino acids. Germline CDR1 and CDR2: LGHDT and YNNKEL (reference sequence). The CDR3 region is CASSQRGNNGIQYF. Here the CDR3 DNA reads TGTGCCAGCAGCCAACGGGGGAATAATGGCATTCAGTACTTC.

CDR3 sequence (DNA): TGCGCCAGCAGCCAAGAGTGGTCAACTAATGAAAAACTGTTTTTT. This codes for CASSQEWSTNEKLFF. The chain is built from TRBV4-3 and TRBJ1-4; D is ambiguous. The CDR3 has 15 residues. Germline-derived CDR1 and CDR2 are LGHNA and YSLEER. The V and J ends lost 0 bases and 0 bases respectively, with 5 bases between them.